This record concerns one T cell receptor beta chain sequence. This record belongs to a study of blood T cell repertoires in COVID-19. Study-level background: Whether acute or convalescent, the COVID-19 samples came from the United States, Italy and Spain. Sources were T cells, B-cell-depleted T cells, or PBMCs; the material itself was cDNA or gDNA.

Produced via immunoSEQ multiplex PCR; TCRdb's table is partial and in-frame only. Here the sample spans 130,000 or so clones, approximately 87% being singletons. CDR3 size: 13 residues. V trimming: 9 bases; J trimming: 8 bases; junction bases outside the gene matches: 3. The clonotype originates from a man aged 55-75 years with acute or convalescent COVID-19. The chain employs TRBV23-1 and TRBJ2-1; TRBD2 aligns across 14 bases. TRBV23-1 is marked as an open reading frame, function uncertain. Sequencing input: peripheral blood. In nucleotides, the CDR3 is TGCGCCAGACAGGGACTAGCGGGAGATGAGCAGTTCTTC. Protein product: CARQGLAGDEQFF.